One and the same sample provided the 2 T cell receptor beta chains below, sequenced in a study of blood T cell repertoires in COVID-19. Generated by immunoSEQ multiplex PCR, the TCRdb table keeps only in-frame clones and is missing some. The repertoire includes fewer than 250,000 clones, roughly nine tenths of them detected once, and 0.78% sits in the top ten. The sample comprised peripheral blood. These receptors all stem from a woman in her seventies with acute or convalescent COVID-19.

The rearrangement links TRBV28 to TRBJ1-2; 7 bases align to TRBD1. This CDR3 contains 16 residues. V lost 6 bases and J lost 4; bases outside the gene matches: 14. CDR1 and CDR2 (germline): MDHEN, SYDVKM. The CDR3 spells CASRLTGTQRFYGYTF. The CDR3 DNA reads TGTGCCAGCAGGTTGACAGGGACCCAAAGGTTCTATGGCTACACCTTC.

This chain connects TRBV10-3 to TRBJ2-3; D perhaps matches TRBD2 (5 bases). The germline V gene encodes CDR1 ENHRY and CDR2 SYGVKD. The V end lost 4 bases, the J end lost 0 bases, and 5 bases lay between the germline ends. The CDR3 sequence is 13 residues long. The CDR3 is CAISAGSTDTQYF. Here the CDR3 DNA reads TGTGCCATCAGTGCGGGAAGCACAGATACGCAGTATTTT.